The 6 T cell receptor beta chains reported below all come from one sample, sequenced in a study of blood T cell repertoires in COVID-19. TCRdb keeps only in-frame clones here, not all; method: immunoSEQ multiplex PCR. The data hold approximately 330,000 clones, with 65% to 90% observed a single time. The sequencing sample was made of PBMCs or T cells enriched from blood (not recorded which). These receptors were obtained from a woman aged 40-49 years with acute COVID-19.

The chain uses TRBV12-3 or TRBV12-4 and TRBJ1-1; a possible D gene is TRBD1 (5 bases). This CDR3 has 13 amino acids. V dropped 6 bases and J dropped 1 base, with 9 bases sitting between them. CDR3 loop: CASSRGQNTEAFF. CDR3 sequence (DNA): TGTGCCAGCAGCCGCGGACAGAACACTGAAGCTTTCTTT.

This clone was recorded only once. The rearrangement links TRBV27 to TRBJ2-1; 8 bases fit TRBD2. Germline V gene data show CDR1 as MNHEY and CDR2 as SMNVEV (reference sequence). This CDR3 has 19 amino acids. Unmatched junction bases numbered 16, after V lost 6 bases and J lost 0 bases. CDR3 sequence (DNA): TGTGCCAGCAGCCATGAGCGGGGGTCGCTCCCCCGCTCCTACAATGAGCAGTTCTTC. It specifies CASSHERGSLPRSYNEQFF.

The DNA of the CDR3 is TGTGCCAGCAGCGTAGTAGGGGGGGGCATAGATACGCAGTATTTT. This codes for CASSVVGGGIDTQYF. This rearrangement joins TRBV9 to TRBJ2-3; TRBD2 is a possible D gene (7 bases). Germline values: CDR1 SGDLS, CDR2 YYNGEE. Trimming stripped 0 bases from V and 5 bases from J, with 13 bases between. The CDR3 runs to 15 residues.

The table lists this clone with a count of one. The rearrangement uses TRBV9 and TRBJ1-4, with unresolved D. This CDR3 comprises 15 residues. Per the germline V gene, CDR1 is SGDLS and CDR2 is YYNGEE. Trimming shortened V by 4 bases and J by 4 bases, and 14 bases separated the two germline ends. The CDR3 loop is CASSLWVGSNEKLFF. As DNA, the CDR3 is TGTGCCAGCAGCCTCTGGGTGGGGAGTAATGAAAAACTGTTTTTT.

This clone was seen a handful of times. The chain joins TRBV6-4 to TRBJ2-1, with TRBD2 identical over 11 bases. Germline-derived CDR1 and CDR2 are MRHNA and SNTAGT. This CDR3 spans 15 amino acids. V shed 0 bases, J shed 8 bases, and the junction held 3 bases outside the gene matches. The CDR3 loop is CASSDSSGGADEQFF. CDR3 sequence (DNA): TGTGCCAGCAGTGACTCTAGCGGGGGGGCCGATGAGCAGTTCTTC.

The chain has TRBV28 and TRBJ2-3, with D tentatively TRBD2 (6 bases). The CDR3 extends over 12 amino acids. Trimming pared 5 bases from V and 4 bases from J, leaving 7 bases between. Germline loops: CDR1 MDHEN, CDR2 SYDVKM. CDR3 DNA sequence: TGTGCCAGCAGTGCTAGCGCAGATACGCAGTATTTT. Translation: CASSASADTQYF.